This TCR beta chain was identified in a study of T cells in women clearing cervical HPV infection. Some clones are missing from TCRdb's copy, which holds only in-frame ones; the method was immunoSEQ multiplex PCR. This specimen shows over 30,000 clones; the ten leading clones hold about 7.7%. With respect to this clone: Its antigen is not known. The read stops 3 residues short of the end of the CDR3; the missing end is completed from the germline J gene.

General study points: It is unknown whether associations predate infection; no effector/memory or HPV-specific sorting.

V was trimmed by 7 bases and J by 4 bases, leaving 14 bases between them. Germline CDR1 reads LNHDA; CDR2 reads SQIVND (reference sequence). The CDR3 loop spans 14 amino acids. The sequence came from a woman aged 18 to 75 with a cervical HPV16 infection that either progressed to CIN3+ or cleared (not recorded which). Material for sequencing was blood buffy coat. This rearrangement joins TRBV19 to TRBJ1-5; a possible D gene is TRBD1 (5 bases). The CDR3 sequence is CASKAREGNQPQHF. The DNA read from the CDR3 is TGTGCCAGTAAAGCCCGCGAGGGGAATCAGCCC.